The clone carrying this T cell receptor beta chain was counted ten times or more. The target antigen is unknown. Trimming removed 2 bases from V and 3 bases from J; junction bases left unmatched: 5. This CDR3 comprises 15 residues. Germline CDR1 and CDR2: SGHAT and FQNNGV. This record belongs to a study of regulatory T cells in long-lasting Graves disease. Study-level information: Graves' patients, newly diagnosed, had taken antithyroid drugs under 3 months. Study-wide results and caveats: Less diverse TCR repertoires were seen in persistent Graves' patients than in newly diagnosed ones.

Sequencing libraries for TCR beta were prepared with iRepertoire HTBI primers and Arm-PCR of CDR3 regions. One entry per CDR3 protein results from TCRdb running MiXCR on the multiplex PCR reads. The data contain roughly 560,000 distinct CDR3 sequences, around 15% of them seen just once; the ten biggest clones take up about 25%. The time point: newly diagnosed GD, antithyroid drugs for less than 3 months. Construction of the TCR library relied on RNA isolated from PBMCs. The same sample was also studied in work on T cells in Graves' hyperthyroidism and ophthalmopathy.

This chain connects TRBV11-2 to TRBJ1-1; 8 bases line up with TRBD1. Specimen: peripheral blood mononuclear cells (PBMCs), collected at new diagnosis, from a patient treated with antithyroid drugs. The TCR originated in a middle-aged woman with Graves disease. The CDR3 DNA reads TGTGCCAGCAGCTTACCCCAGGGGGCAGACACTGAAGCTTTCTTT. Its protein is CASSLPQGADTEAFF.